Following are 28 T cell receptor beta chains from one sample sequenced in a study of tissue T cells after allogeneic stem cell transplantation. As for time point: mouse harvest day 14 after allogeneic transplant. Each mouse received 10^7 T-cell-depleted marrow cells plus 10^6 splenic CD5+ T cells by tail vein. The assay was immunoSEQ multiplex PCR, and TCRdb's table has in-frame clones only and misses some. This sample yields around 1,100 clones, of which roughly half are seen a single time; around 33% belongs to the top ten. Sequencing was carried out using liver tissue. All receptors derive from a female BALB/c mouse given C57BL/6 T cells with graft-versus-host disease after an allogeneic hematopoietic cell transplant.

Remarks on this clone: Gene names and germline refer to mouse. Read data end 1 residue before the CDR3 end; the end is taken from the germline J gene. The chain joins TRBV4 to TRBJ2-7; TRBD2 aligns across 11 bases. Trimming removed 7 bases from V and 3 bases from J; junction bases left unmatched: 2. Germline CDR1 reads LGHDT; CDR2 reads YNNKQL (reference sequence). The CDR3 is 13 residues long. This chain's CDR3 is CASTDWGGYEQYF. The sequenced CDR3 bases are TGTGCCAGCACCGACTGGGGGGGCTATGAACAGTAC.

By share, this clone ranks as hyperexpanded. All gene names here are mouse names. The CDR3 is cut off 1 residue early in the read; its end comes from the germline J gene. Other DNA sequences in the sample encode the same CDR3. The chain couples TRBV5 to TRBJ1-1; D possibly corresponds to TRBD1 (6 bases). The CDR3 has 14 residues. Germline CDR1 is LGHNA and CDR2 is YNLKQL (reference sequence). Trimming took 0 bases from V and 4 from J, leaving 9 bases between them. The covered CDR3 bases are TGTGCCAGCAGCCAAGAACAGGGTTCCACAGAAGTCTTC. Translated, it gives CASSQEQGSTEVF. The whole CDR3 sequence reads CASSQEQGSTEVFF.

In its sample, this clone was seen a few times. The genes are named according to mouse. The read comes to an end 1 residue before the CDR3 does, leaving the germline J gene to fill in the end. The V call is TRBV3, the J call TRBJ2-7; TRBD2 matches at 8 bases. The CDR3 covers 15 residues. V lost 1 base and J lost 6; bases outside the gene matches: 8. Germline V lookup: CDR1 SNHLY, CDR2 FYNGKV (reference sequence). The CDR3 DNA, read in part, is TGTGCCAGCAGCTTAGAGCGGGGGGGCGCGGGTGAACAGTAC. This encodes CASSLERGGAGEQY. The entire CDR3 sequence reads CASSLERGGAGEQYF. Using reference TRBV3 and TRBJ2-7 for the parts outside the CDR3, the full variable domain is GPKVLQIPSHQIIDMGQMVTLNCDPVSNHLYFYWYKQILGQQMEFLVNFYNGKVMEKSKLFKDQFSVERPDGSYFTLKIQPTALEDSAVYFCASSLERGGAGEQYFGPGTRLTVL.

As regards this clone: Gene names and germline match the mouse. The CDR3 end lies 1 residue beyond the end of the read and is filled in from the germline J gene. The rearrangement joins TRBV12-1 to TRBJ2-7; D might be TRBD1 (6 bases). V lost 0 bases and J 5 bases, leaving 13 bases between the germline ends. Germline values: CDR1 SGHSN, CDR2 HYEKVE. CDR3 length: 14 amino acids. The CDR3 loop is CASSLGTGRNEQYF. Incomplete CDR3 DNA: TGTGCCAGCTCTCTCGGAACAGGGAGAAATGAACAGTAC. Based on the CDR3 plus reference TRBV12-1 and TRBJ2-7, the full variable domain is DSGVVQSPRHIIKEKGGRSVLTCIPISGHSNVVWYQQTLGKELKFLIQHYEKVERDKGFLPSRFSVQQFDDYHSEMNMSALELEDSAMYFCASSLGTGRNEQYFGPGTRLTVL.

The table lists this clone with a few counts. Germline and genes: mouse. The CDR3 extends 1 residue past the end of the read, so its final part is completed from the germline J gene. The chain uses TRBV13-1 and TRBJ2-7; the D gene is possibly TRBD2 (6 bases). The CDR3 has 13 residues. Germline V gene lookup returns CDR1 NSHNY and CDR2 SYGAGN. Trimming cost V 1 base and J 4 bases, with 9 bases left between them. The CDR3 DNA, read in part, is TGTGCCAGCAGTGATCTCCTGGGGTATGAACAGTAC. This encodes CASSDLLGYEQY. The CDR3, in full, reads CASSDLLGYEQYF.

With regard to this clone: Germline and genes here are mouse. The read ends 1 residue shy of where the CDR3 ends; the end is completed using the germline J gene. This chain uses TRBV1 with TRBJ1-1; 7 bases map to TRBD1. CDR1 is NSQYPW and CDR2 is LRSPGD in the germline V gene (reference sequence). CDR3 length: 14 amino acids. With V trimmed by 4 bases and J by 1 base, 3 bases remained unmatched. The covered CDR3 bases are TGCACCTGCAGTGTCCGGGACAGAAACACAGAAGTCTTC. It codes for CTCSVRDRNTEVF. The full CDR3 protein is CTCSVRDRNTEVFF.

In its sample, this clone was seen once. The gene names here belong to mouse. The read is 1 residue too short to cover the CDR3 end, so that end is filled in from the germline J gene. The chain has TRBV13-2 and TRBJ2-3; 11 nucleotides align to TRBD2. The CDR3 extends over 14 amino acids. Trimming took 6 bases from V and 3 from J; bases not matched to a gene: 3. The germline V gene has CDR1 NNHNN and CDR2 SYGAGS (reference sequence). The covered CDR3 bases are TGTGCCAGCGAGGGACTGGGGGAGGCAGAAACGCTGTAT. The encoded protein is CASEGLGEAETLY. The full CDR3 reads CASEGLGEAETLYF.

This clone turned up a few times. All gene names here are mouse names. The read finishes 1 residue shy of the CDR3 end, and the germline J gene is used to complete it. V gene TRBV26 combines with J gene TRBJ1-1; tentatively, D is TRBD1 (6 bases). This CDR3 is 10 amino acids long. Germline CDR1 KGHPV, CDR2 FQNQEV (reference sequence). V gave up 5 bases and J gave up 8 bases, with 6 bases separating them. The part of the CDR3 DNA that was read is TGTGCCAGCAGTAGGGGGGAAGTCTTC. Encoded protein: CASSRGEVF. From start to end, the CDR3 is CASSRGEVFF. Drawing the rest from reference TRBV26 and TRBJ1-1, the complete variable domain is NSKVIQTPRYLVKGQGQKAKMRCIPEKGHPVVFWYQQNKNNEFKFLINFQNQEVLQQIDMTEKRFSAECPSNSPCSLEIQSSEAGDSALYLCASSRGEVFFGKGTRLTVV.

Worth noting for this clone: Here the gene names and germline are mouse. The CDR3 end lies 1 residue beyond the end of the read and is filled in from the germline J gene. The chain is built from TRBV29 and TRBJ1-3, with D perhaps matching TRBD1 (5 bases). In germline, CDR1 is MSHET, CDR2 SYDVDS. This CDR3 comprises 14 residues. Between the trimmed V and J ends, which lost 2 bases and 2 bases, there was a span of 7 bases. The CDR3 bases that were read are TGTGCTAGCAGTTTAAGAGGGGCTGGAAATACGCTCTAT. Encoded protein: CASSLRGAGNTLY. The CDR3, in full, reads CASSLRGAGNTLYF.

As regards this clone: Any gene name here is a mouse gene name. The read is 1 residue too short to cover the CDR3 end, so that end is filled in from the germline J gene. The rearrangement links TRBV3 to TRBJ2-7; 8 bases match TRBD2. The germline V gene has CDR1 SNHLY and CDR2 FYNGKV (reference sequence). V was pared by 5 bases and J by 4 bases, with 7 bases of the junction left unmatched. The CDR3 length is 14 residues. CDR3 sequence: CASSPSGGRYEQYF. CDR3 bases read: TGTGCCAGCAGCCCGTCGGGGGGGCGTTATGAACAGTAC.

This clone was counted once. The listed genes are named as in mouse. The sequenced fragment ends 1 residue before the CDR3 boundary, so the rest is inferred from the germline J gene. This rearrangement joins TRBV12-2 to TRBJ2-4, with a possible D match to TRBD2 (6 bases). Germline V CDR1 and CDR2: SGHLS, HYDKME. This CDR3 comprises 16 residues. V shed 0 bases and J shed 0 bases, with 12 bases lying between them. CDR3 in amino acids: CASSLGLGPSQNTLYF. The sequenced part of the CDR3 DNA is TGTGCCAGCTCTCTCGGGCTGGGGCCTAGTCAAAACACCTTGTAC. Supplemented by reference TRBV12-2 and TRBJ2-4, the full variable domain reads NSGVVQSPRYIIKGKGERSILKCIPISGHLSVAWYQQTQGQELKFFIQHYDKMERDKGNLPSRFSVQQFDDYHSEMNMSALELEDSAVYFCASSLGLGPSQNTLYFGAGTRLSVL.

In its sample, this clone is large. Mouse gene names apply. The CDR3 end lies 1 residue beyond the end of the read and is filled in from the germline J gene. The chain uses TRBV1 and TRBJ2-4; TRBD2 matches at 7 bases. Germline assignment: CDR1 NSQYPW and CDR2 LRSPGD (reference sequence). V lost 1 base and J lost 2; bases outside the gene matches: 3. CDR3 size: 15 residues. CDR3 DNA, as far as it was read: TGCACCTGCAGTGCAGGGGGGGGAGATCAAAACACCTTGTAC. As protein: CTCSAGGGDQNTLY. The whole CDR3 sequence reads CTCSAGGGDQNTLYF. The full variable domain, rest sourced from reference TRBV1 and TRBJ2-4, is VTLLEQNPRWRLVPRGQAVNLRCILKNSQYPWMSWYQQDLQKQLQWLFTLRSPGDKEVKSLPGADYLATRVTDTELRLQVANMSQGRTLYCTCSAGGGDQNTLYFGAGTRLSVL.

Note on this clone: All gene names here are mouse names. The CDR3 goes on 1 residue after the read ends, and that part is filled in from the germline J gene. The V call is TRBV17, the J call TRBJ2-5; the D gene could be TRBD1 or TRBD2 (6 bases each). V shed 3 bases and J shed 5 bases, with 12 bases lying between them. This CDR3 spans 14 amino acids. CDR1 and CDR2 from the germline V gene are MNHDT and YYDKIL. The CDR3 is CASSSGGGRDTQYF. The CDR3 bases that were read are TGTGCTAGCAGTAGTGGCGGGGGCCGAGACACCCAGTAC.

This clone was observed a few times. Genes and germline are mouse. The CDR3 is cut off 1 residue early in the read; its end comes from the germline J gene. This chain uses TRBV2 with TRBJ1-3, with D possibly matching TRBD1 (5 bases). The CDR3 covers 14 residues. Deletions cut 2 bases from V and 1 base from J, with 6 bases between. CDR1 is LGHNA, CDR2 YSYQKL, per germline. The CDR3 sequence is CASSQSGSGNTLYF. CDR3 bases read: TGTGCCAGCAGCCAATCAGGGTCTGGAAATACGCTCTAT.

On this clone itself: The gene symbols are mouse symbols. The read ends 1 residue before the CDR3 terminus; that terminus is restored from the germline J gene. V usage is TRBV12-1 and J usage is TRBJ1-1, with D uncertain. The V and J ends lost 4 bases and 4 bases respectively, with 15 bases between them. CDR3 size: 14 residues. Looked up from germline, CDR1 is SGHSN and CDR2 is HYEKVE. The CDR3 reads CASSPAGLGTEVFF. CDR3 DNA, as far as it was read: TGTGCCAGCTCCCCGGCGGGGTTGGGCACAGAAGTCTTC.

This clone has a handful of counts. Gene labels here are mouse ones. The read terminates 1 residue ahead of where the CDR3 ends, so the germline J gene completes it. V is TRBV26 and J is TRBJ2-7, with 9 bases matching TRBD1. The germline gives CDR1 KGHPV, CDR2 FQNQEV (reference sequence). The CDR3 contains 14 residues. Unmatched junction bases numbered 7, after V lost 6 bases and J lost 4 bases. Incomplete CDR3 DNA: TGTGCCAGCAGCCCCTCCGGGACAGGGTATGAACAGTAC. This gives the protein CASSPSGTGYEQY. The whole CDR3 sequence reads CASSPSGTGYEQYF.

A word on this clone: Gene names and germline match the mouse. Partial CDR3 DNA: TGTGCTAGCAGTCCAGGGGGCGGGAATTCGCCCCTCTAC. Translating it yields CASSPGGGNSPLY. The full CDR3 is CASSPGGGNSPLYF. V is TRBV29 and J is TRBJ1-6; 8 positions match TRBD1. With the read ending 1 residue before the CDR3 end, the germline J gene is used to fill in that end. TRBJ1-6 is treated as an ORF (open reading frame) with a function not yet certain. Per the germline V gene, CDR1 is MSHET and CDR2 is SYDVDS. The CDR3 sequence is 14 residues long. After removal of 5 bases from V and 7 bases from J, the junction contained 4 bases not matched to a gene.

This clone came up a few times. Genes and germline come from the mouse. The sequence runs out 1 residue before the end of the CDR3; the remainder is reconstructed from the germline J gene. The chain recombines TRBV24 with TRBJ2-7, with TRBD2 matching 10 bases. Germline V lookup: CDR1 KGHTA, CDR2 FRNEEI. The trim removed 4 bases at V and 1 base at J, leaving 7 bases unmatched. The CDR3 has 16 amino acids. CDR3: CASSQSRDWGSYEQYF. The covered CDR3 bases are TGTGCCAGCAGTCAATCCCGGGACTGGGGTTCCTATGAACAGTAC.

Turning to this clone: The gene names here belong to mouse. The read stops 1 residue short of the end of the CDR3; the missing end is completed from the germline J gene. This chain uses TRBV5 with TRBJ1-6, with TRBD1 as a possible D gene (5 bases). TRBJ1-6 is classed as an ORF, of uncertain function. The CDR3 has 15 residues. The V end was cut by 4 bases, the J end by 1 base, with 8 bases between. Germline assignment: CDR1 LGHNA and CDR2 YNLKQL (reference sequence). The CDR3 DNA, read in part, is TGTGCCAGCAGCCCAGGGCACTCCTATAATTCGCCCCTCTAC. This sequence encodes CASSPGHSYNSPLY. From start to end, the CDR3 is CASSPGHSYNSPLYF.

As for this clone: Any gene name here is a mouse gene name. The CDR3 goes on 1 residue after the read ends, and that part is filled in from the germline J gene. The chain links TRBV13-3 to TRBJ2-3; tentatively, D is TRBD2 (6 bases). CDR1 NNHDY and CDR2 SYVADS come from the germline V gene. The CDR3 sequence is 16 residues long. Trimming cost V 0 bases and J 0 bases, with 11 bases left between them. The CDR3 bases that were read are TGTGCCAGCAGTGATGCACTTGGGGGTAGTGCAGAAACGCTGTAT. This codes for CASSDALGGSAETLY. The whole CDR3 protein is CASSDALGGSAETLYF.

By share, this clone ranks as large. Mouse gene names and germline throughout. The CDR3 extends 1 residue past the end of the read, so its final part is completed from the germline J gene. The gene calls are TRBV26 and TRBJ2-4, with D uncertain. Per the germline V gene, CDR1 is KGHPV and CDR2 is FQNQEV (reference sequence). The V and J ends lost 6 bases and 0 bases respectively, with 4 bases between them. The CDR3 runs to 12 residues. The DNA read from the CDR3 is TGTGCCAGCAGCGCTAGTCAAAACACCTTGTAC. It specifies CASSASQNTLY. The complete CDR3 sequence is CASSASQNTLYF.

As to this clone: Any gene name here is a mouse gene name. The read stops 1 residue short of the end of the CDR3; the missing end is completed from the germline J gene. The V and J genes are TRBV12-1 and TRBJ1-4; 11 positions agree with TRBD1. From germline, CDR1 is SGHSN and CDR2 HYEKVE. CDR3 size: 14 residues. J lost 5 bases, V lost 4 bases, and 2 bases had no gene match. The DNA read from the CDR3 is TGTGCCAGCTCCCGGGACAGGGGGAACGAAAGATTATTT. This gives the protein CASSRDRGNERLF. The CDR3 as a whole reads CASSRDRGNERLFF.

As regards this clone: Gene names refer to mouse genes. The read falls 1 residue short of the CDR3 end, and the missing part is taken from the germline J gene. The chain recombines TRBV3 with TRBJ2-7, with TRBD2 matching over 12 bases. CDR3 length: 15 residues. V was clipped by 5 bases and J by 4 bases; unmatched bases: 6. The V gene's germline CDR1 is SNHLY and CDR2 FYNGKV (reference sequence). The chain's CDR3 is CASSPGLGGPYEQYF. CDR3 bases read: TGTGCCAGCAGCCCGGGACTGGGGGGCCCATATGAACAGTAC.

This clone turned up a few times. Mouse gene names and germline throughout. The CDR3 DNA, read in part, is TGCTCCAGCAGTCAAAAAGGGGATAACTATGCTGAGCAGTTC. Amino acid sequence: CSSSQKGDNYAEQF. The full CDR3 protein reads CSSSQKGDNYAEQFF. This chain joins TRBV23 and TRBJ2-1; TRBD1 is taken as the D call from the table, unchecked against the DNA. The CDR3 end is not reached by the read, which stops 1 residue before it; the germline J gene fills it in. This CDR3 is 15 amino acids long. CDR1 KGHTA and CDR2 FQNQQP come from the germline V gene. Using reference TRBV23 and TRBJ2-1 for the parts outside the CDR3, the full variable domain is DAAVTQKPRYLIKMKGQEAEMKCIPEKGHTAVFWYQQKQSKELKFLIYFQNQQPLDQIDMVKERFSAVCPSSSLCSLGIRTCEAEDSALYLCSSSQKGDNYAEQFFGPGTRLTVL.

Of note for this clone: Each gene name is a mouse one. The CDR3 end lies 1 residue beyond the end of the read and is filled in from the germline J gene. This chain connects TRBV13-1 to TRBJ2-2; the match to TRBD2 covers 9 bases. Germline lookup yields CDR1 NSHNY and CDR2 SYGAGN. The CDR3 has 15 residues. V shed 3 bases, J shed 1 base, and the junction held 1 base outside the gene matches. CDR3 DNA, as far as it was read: TGTGCCAGCAGTGGGGGACTGGGAAACACCGGGCAGCTCTAC. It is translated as CASSGGLGNTGQLY. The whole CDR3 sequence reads CASSGGLGNTGQLYF.

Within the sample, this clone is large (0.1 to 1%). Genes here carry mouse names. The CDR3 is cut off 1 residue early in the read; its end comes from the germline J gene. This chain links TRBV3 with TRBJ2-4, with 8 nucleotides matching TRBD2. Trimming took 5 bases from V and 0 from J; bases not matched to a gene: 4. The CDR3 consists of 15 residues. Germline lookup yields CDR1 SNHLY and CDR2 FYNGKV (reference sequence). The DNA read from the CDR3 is TGTGCCAGCAGCCACTGGGGGACTAGTCAAAACACCTTGTAC. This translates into CASSHWGTSQNTLY. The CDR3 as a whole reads CASSHWGTSQNTLYF.

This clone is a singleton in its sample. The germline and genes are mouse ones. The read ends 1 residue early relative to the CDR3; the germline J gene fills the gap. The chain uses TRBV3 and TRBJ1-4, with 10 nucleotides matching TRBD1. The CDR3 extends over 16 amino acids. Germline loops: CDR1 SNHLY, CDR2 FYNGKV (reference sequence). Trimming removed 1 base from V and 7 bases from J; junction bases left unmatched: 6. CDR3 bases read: TGTGCCAGCAGCTTAGAACGGGACAGGGGCTGCGAAAGATTATTT. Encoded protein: CASSLERDRGCERLF. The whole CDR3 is CASSLERDRGCERLFF.

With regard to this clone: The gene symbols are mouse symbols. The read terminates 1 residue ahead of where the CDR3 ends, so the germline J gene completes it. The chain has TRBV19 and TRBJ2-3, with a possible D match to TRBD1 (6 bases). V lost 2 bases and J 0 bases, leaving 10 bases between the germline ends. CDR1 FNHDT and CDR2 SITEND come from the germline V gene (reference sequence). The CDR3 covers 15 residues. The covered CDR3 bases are TGTGCCAGCAGTATCGGGACAACTAGTGCAGAAACGCTGTAT. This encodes CASSIGTTSAETLY. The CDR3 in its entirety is CASSIGTTSAETLYF.